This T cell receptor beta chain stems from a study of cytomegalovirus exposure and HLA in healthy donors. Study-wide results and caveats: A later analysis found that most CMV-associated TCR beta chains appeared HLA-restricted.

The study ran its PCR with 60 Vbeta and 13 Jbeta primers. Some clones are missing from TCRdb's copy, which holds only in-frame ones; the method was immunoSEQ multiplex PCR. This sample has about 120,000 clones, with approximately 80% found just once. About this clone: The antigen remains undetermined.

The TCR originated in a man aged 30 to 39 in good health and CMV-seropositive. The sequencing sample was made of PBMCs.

In DNA, the CDR3 is TGTGCCAGCAGCGTAGATGGCGGAAAACTGTTTTTT. Its protein is CASSVDGGKLFF. The chain carries TRBV9 and TRBJ1-4; D unresolved. CDR3 size: 12 residues. Trimming took off 0 bases at V and 10 bases at J, with 7 bases between the two ends. Germline V gene sequence: CDR1 SGDLS, CDR2 YYNGEE.